The rows below give T cell receptor beta chains drawn from one sample of a study of metastatic and nonmetastatic thyroid tumors. TCRdb re-processed the PCR reads through MiXCR. The sample shows roughly 20,000 clones, 15% to 20% of them seen only once. The sequenced material came from tumor tissue. The receptors here all came from a female donor with papillary thyroid cancer or a benign thyroid nodule (not recorded which). Some clones in this sample may be carry-over from other donors' samples. Both conserved end residues are part of each CDR3. The D gene is left open where the match is weak. Rows give clone size only sometimes, using once, few, many, or a class for an expanded clone.

CDR3 DNA	CDR3 protein	V gene	J gene	D gene	clone size	CDR3 length
TGTGCCAGCAGCTTAGGGGTACTGGACACTGGGGAGCTGTTCTTT	CASSLGVLDTGELFF	TRBV11-2	TRBJ2-2	-	few	15
TGTGCCAGCAGGTCAGGACAGGGGCGTCACGAGCAGTACTTC	CASRSGQGRHEQYF	TRBV6-1	TRBJ2-7	TRBD1	medium-sized	14
TGTGCCAGCAGCCAAGCTGCCAAGGGAGTATGGCAAGAGACCCAGTACTTC	CASSQAAKGVWQETQYF	TRBV3-1	TRBJ2-5	-	medium-sized	17
TGCAGCCAGACAGAAAGTTACTATGGCTACACCTTC	CSQTESYYGYTF	TRBV20-1	TRBJ1-2	-	many	12
TGTGCCACCAGTGAACTGGACAGGCCGAACACCGGGGAGCTGTTTTTT	CATSELDRPNTGELFF	TRBV24-1	TRBJ2-2	TRBD1	many	16
TGCGCCAGCAGCCAAGCCCCTGGGATCTCCTACGAGCAGTACTTC	CASSQAPGISYEQYF	TRBV4-1	TRBJ2-7	-	-	15
TGTGCCAGCAGTCCTAGGTCCCAGCCGGGCACCGGGGAGCTGTTTTTT	CASSPRSQPGTGELFF	TRBV6-1	TRBJ2-2	-	many	16
TGTGCCAGCAGTGAAGCACCCGGGTTCGGCAATCAGCCCCAGCATTTT	CASSEAPGFGNQPQHF	TRBV6-1	TRBJ1-5	-	many	16
TGTGCCAGCAGCTTGGAGGACGGCGTTAGGCAGTATTTT	CASSLEDGVRQYF	TRBV5-5	TRBJ2-3	-	many	13
TGTGCCAGCAGCCAAGAATTTGGTTCTAACTATGGCTACACCTTC	CASSQEFGSNYGYTF	TRBV4-2	TRBJ1-2	-	-	15
TGTGCCAGCATCTTCAGACAGGGATCCCCCTATGGCTACACCTTC	CASIFRQGSPYGYTF	TRBV3-1	TRBJ1-2	TRBD1	-	15
TGTGCCAGCAGTTTAATGTGGGGGAACACTGAAGCTTTCTTT	CASSLMWGNTEAFF	TRBV27	TRBJ1-1	-	many	14
TGTGCCAGCAGTGATCTTCCTCAGCGGGGAGTCACCGCAGATACGCAGTATTTT	CASSDLPQRGVTADTQYF	TRBV2	TRBJ2-3	TRBD2	many	18
TGTGCCAGCAGGGAACCGGGACAGGAGATAAACTATGGCTACATCTTC	CASREPGQEINYGYIF	TRBV2	TRBJ1-2	TRBD1	once	16
TGTGCCAGCAGGGTTACAGGGCCTGGGGCCAACGTCCTGACTTTC	CASRVTGPGANVLTF	TRBV6-4	TRBJ2-6	-	many	15
TGTGCCACCAGCACCAGGGGTCTGGGGAACGAGCAGTACTTC	CATSTRGLGNEQYF	TRBV15	TRBJ2-7	-	many	14
TGTGCCAGCAGTGGGGAAGTGAGGGGGGGTTGGAACTATGGCTACACCTTC	CASSGEVRGGWNYGYTF	TRBV6-1	TRBJ1-2	-	many	17
TGTGCCAGTACCGACAGGGGGGAGCAGTACTTC	CASTDRGEQYF	TRBV19	TRBJ2-7	TRBD1	medium-sized	11
TGTGCCAGCAGTTCCCAGGACATGGGGCGCGGGCATCCCCAGCATTTT	CASSSQDMGRGHPQHF	TRBV6-5	TRBJ1-5	-	few	16
TGTGCCAGTAGGTGGGGACCTGGGGCCAACATCCTGACTTTC	CASRWGPGANILTF	TRBV19	TRBJ2-6	-	-	14
TGTGCCAGCAGCCGGGTTGCGAACACTGAAGCTTTCTTT	CASSRVANTEAFF	TRBV6-1	TRBJ1-1	-	many	13
TGTGCCAGCATCTTGGGACCCCGGATGGGTTGCTACACCTTC	CASILGPRMGCYTF	TRBV12-3/TRBV12-4	TRBJ1-2	-	few	14
TGTGCCAGCACTAGCGGGGGCTACGAGCAGTACTTC	CASTSGGYEQYF	TRBV6-1	TRBJ2-7	TRBD2	few	12
TGTGCCACCAGCAGATCTATTTACGATGGCTACACCTTC	CATSRSIYDGYTF	TRBV15	TRBJ1-2	-	medium-sized	13
TGTGCCAGCTCCATGGCTTACGGGGCAGGGAGGGCCCCGCAAGAGACCCAGTACTTC	CASSMAYGAGRAPQETQYF	TRBV18	TRBJ2-5	TRBD2	-	19
TGTGCCAGTAGTATATGTCAGGGTCGAACTGAAGCTTTCTTT	CASSICQGRTEAFF	TRBV19	TRBJ1-1	-	few	14
TGTGCCAGCAGCGTCGACAGACGACGCCTTAAAAATGAAAAACTGTTTTTT	CASSVDRRRLKNEKLFF	TRBV5-8	TRBJ1-4	-	many	17
TGCAGTGCTAGAGACCAGGCTAATTCACCCCTCCACTTT	CSARDQANSPLHF	TRBV20-1	TRBJ1-6	-	many	13
TGTGCCAGCAGTGAGGGGGGGGCCTATTCGACAGATACGCAGTATTTT	CASSEGGAYSTDTQYF	TRBV2	TRBJ2-3	-	many	16
TGCGCCAGCAGCTTGACTAGCGGGAGGTACGACGAGCAGTACTTC	CASSLTSGRYDEQYF	TRBV5-1	TRBJ2-7	TRBD2	many	15
TGTGCCAGCAGCCCGGGACTAGCGGGATATAGAGAGACCCAGTACTTC	CASSPGLAGYRETQYF	TRBV3-1	TRBJ2-5	TRBD2	many	16
TGTGCCACCCGGGCTAACAGATTGAACACTGAAGCTTTCTTT	CATRANRLNTEAFF	TRBV24-1	TRBJ1-1	-	many	14
TGCGCCAGCAGTCGTGATCAGCCCCAGCATTTT	CASSRDQPQHF	TRBV10-1	TRBJ1-5	-	medium-sized	11
TGCAGTGCTAGAGCGGGGGCGTACACTGAAGCTTTCTTT	CSARAGAYTEAFF	TRBV20-1	TRBJ1-1	-	many	13
TGTGCCAGCAGTCCACTCGTTAATTCACCCCTCCACTTT	CASSPLVNSPLHF	TRBV6-5	TRBJ1-6	-	-	13
TGTGCCAGCAGTGCGACTAGCGGGAGGAGGGATCACAATGAGCAGTTCTTC	CASSATSGRRDHNEQFF	TRBV28	TRBJ2-1	TRBD2	many	17
TGTGCCAGCAGTTTGGACAGTCTTCGGGTCCTTTATGGCTACACCTTC	CASSLDSLRVLYGYTF	TRBV28	TRBJ1-2	-	many	16
TGTGCCAGCACCTGGGACAATTCACCCCTCCACTTT	CASTWDNSPLHF	TRBV2	TRBJ1-6	-	-	12
TGTGCCAGCAGTAGAGGGGCCCTGGTAAACTATGGCTTCACCTTC	CASSRGALVNYGFTF	TRBV6-2/TRBV6-3	TRBJ1-2	-	-	15
TGTGCCAGCAGTGGAGTGGGGACAGCAACCTATGAAAAACTGTTTTTT	CASSGVGTATYEKLFF	TRBV6-1	TRBJ1-4	TRBD1	many	16
TGTGCCAGCAGCTCATTAACCGGGGACAGGGGGAAATATACGCAGTATTTT	CASSSLTGDRGKYTQYF	TRBV5-6	TRBJ2-3	TRBD1	many	17
TGTGCCAGCAGCCAAGTGGGACTTATCTCGAACACCGGGGAGCTGTTTTTT	CASSQVGLISNTGELFF	TRBV4-2	TRBJ2-2	-	many	17
TGTGCCACCAGTGATTTAGTCTTAGGGGTCGAGACCCAGTACTTC	CATSDLVLGVETQYF	TRBV24-1	TRBJ2-5	-	many	15
TGTGCCAGCAGCTTAGACACGTACCAAGAGACCCAGTACTTC	CASSLDTYQETQYF	TRBV11-1	TRBJ2-5	-	many	14
TGTGCCAGCAGCTTAGGGGTTAGAATCACTGAAGCTTTCTTT	CASSLGVRITEAFF	TRBV7-8	TRBJ1-1	-	many	14
TGCGCCAGCAGCTTCGGGACGGTTAACTATGGCTACACCTTC	CASSFGTVNYGYTF	TRBV5-1	TRBJ1-2	-	medium-sized	14
TGTGCCAGCAGCTCTACCGGGACTACGTACAATGAGCAGTTCTTC	CASSSTGTTYNEQFF	TRBV7-3	TRBJ2-1	TRBD2	many	15
TGTGCCAGCAGTACATCGGGGAAATATGGCTACACCTTC	CASSTSGKYGYTF	TRBV12-3/TRBV12-4	TRBJ1-2	-	many	13
TGTGCCAGCAGCTTCGGGACAGGGTATAGCGAGCAGTACTTC	CASSFGTGYSEQYF	TRBV5-6	TRBJ2-7	TRBD1	many	14
TGCAGTGCCCAGCAGGGGTCTCAGCCCCAGCATTTT	CSAQQGSQPQHF	TRBV20-1	TRBJ1-5	-	many	12
TGTGCCAGCAGCTTAGGCACGGCGGGTGGCACTGAAGCTTTCTTT	CASSLGTAGGTEAFF	TRBV11-1	TRBJ1-1	-	many	15
TGTGCCGGAGCCAGGGCAGAGACCCAGTACTTC	CAGARAETQYF	TRBV30	TRBJ2-5	-	medium-sized	11
TGCGCCAGCAGCCCTGGAACTAGCCCGGTCGATGAGCAGTTCTTC	CASSPGTSPVDEQFF	TRBV10-1	TRBJ2-1	-	many	15
TGTGCCACCAGTGATAGTGGGAGAGAGCAGTTCTTC	CATSDSGREQFF	TRBV24-1	TRBJ2-1	-	many	12